Each of the 5 T cell receptor beta chains below was sequenced from the same sample in a study of T cells expressing NK-cell markers. Following a re-call of the 5' RACE reads, TCRdb has one entry per CDR3 protein and lacks DNA. The sample is made up of around 280,000 distinct CDR3 sequences, and the top ten hold approximately 0.42% of it. Sequenced sample: blood T cells: a sorted CD56 or NKG2C T cell subset, CD4+ or CD8+ T cells, or bulk PBMC T cells (not recorded which). These receptors came from a young man in good health.

The V and J genes are TRBV6-5 and TRBJ2-3; TCRdb returns TRBD1, unconfirmable since there is no DNA. Germline V gene lookup returns CDR1 MNHEY and CDR2 SVGAGI. This CDR3 has 13 amino acids. The CDR3: CASTRIRGDTQYF.

The rearrangement uses TRBV5-1 and TRBJ2-5; TCRdb names TRBD2, which stays unverified in the absence of DNA. CDR1 is SGHRS, CDR2 YFSETQ, per germline. The CDR3 contains 13 residues. CDR3 loop: CASGRTRQETQYF.

The rearrangement links TRBV6-5 to TRBJ1-5; TCRdb lists TRBD1, though no DNA is available to test this call. The CDR3 runs to 17 residues. Germline values: CDR1 MNHEY, CDR2 SVGAGI. The chain's CDR3 is CASRTGTGLTSNQPQHF.

The chain couples TRBV2 to TRBJ1-1. The CDR3 consists of 12 residues. Per germline, CDR1 SNHLY and CDR2 FYNNEI. CDR3 amino acids: CASSLKNTEAFF.

V is TRBV7-2 and J is TRBJ1-2. The length of the CDR3 is 13 residues. The V gene's germline CDR1 is SGHTA and CDR2 FQGNSA. Here the CDR3 reads CASSFSMDGGYTF.